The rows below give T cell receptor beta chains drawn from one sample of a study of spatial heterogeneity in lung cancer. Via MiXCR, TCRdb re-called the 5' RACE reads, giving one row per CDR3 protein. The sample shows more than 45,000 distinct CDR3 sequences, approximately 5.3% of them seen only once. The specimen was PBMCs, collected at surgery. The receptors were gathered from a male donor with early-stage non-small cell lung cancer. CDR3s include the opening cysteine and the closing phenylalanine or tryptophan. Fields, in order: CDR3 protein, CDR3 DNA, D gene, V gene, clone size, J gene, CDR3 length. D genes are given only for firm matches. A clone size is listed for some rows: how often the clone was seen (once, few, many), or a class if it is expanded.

CDR3 protein: CAISESKREGYTF
CDR3 DNA: TGTGCCATCAGTGAGTCGAAAAGGGAAGGCTACACCTTC
D gene: NA
V gene: TRBV10-3
clone size: many
J gene: TRBJ1-2
CDR3 length: 13

CDR3 protein: CASSLLGTGEDYEQYF
CDR3 DNA: TGTGCCAGCAGTTTACTCGGGACAGGGGAGGACTACGAGCAGTACTTC
D gene: TRBD1
V gene: TRBV27
clone size: many
J gene: TRBJ2-7
CDR3 length: 16

CDR3 protein: CASTPRENRYFNEQFF
CDR3 DNA: TGTGCCAGCACTCCAAGGGAGAATAGGTATTTCAATGAGCAGTTCTTC
D gene: NA
V gene: TRBV12-3/TRBV12-4
clone size: few
J gene: TRBJ2-1
CDR3 length: 16

CDR3 protein: CASTPTGSGNQPQHF
CDR3 DNA: TGTGCCAGTACCCCGACAGGGAGTGGCAATCAGCCCCAGCATTTT
D gene: TRBD1
V gene: TRBV19
clone size: many
J gene: TRBJ1-5
CDR3 length: 15

CDR3 protein: CASSGSRASGLLYEQYF
CDR3 DNA: TGTGCCAGCAGTGGGAGTCGGGCTAGCGGCCTCCTTTACGAGCAGTACTTC
D gene: TRBD2
V gene: TRBV2
clone size: many
J gene: TRBJ2-7
CDR3 length: 17

CDR3 protein: CSAPSPGGSYEQYF
CDR3 DNA: TGCAGTGCTCCCTCCCCGGGTGGCTCCTACGAGCAGTACTTC
D gene: NA
V gene: TRBV20-1
clone size: many
J gene: TRBJ2-7
CDR3 length: 14

CDR3 protein: CASSFVAGEGYEQYF
CDR3 DNA: TGTGCCAGCAGCTTTGTAGCGGGAGAAGGCTACGAGCAGTACTTC
D gene: TRBD2
V gene: TRBV7-2
clone size: many
J gene: TRBJ2-7
CDR3 length: 15

CDR3 protein: CASSSLQPNTEAFF
CDR3 DNA: TGCGCCAGCAGCTCCCTCCAGCCGAACACTGAAGCTTTCTTT
D gene: NA
V gene: TRBV5-1
clone size: NA
J gene: TRBJ1-1
CDR3 length: 14

CDR3 protein: CASSFGQANQPQHF
CDR3 DNA: TGTGCCAGCAGCTTCGGGCAGGCAAATCAGCCCCAGCATTTT
D gene: NA
V gene: TRBV7-9
clone size: few
J gene: TRBJ1-5
CDR3 length: 14

CDR3 protein: CASSLLREVPEQYF
CDR3 DNA: TGTGCCAGCAGCTTATTAAGGGAAGTCCCCGAGCAGTACTTC
D gene: NA
V gene: TRBV7-9
clone size: few
J gene: TRBJ2-7
CDR3 length: 14

CDR3 protein: CATSREPRGGDAEAFF
CDR3 DNA: TGTGCCACCAGCAGAGAACCCAGGGGAGGGGACGCTGAAGCTTTCTTT
D gene: NA
V gene: TRBV15
clone size: many
J gene: TRBJ1-1
CDR3 length: 16

CDR3 protein: CASSPDSYNYGYTF
CDR3 DNA: TGCGCCAGCAGCCCCGATTCATATAACTATGGCTACACCTTC
D gene: NA
V gene: TRBV4-1
clone size: many
J gene: TRBJ1-2
CDR3 length: 14

CDR3 protein: CSAVTGFGTEAFF
CDR3 DNA: TGCAGTGCTGTTACAGGGTTTGGCACTGAAGCTTTCTTT
D gene: NA
V gene: TRBV20-1
clone size: many
J gene: TRBJ1-1
CDR3 length: 13

CDR3 protein: CAWAMGRSHSGANVLTF
CDR3 DNA: TGTGCCTGGGCTATGGGACGGTCTCACTCTGGGGCCAACGTCCTGACTTTC
D gene: NA
V gene: TRBV30
clone size: many
J gene: TRBJ2-6
CDR3 length: 17

CDR3 protein: CASSVGDRYNEQFF
CDR3 DNA: TGTGCCAGCAGCGTGGGGGACAGATACAATGAGCAGTTCTTC
D gene: TRBD1
V gene: TRBV9
clone size: many
J gene: TRBJ2-1
CDR3 length: 14

CDR3 protein: CASQGQSGYTF
CDR3 DNA: TGTGCCAGCCAAGGACAAAGCGGCTACACCTTC
D gene: NA
V gene: TRBV7-8
clone size: many
J gene: TRBJ1-2
CDR3 length: 11

CDR3 protein: CASSLGEWSTDTQYF
CDR3 DNA: TGCGCCAGCAGCTTGGGGGAGTGGAGCACAGATACGCAGTATTTT
D gene: NA
V gene: TRBV5-1
clone size: many
J gene: TRBJ2-3
CDR3 length: 15

CDR3 protein: CSARGEPSGRYEQYF
CDR3 DNA: TGCAGTGCTAGAGGGGAACCTAGCGGGAGGTACGAGCAGTACTTC
D gene: TRBD2
V gene: TRBV20-1
clone size: many
J gene: TRBJ2-7
CDR3 length: 15

CDR3 protein: CSAREEGNQPQHF
CDR3 DNA: TGCAGTGCTAGAGAGGAGGGCAATCAGCCCCAGCATTTT
D gene: NA
V gene: TRBV20-1
clone size: many
J gene: TRBJ1-5
CDR3 length: 13

CDR3 protein: CSVEKDLETGYTF
CDR3 DNA: TGCAGCGTTGAAAAAGACCTGGAAACGGGCTACACCTTC
D gene: NA
V gene: TRBV29-1
clone size: NA
J gene: TRBJ1-2
CDR3 length: 13

CDR3 protein: CASSPIKSGVSRNQPQHF
CDR3 DNA: TGCGCCAGCAGCCCTATCAAGTCCGGGGTATCTCGCAATCAGCCCCAGCATTTT
D gene: NA
V gene: TRBV4-1
clone size: many
J gene: TRBJ1-5
CDR3 length: 18

CDR3 protein: CASSPGLAAYNEQFF
CDR3 DNA: TGTGCCAGCAGCCCGGGACTAGCGGCCTACAATGAGCAGTTCTTC
D gene: TRBD2
V gene: TRBV7-7
clone size: many
J gene: TRBJ2-1
CDR3 length: 15

CDR3 protein: CASSILVGYEQYF
CDR3 DNA: TGTGCCAGTAGTATCCTAGTAGGGTACGAGCAGTACTTC
D gene: NA
V gene: TRBV19
clone size: few
J gene: TRBJ2-7
CDR3 length: 13

CDR3 protein: CASSLWGKGTGELFF
CDR3 DNA: TGTGCCAGCAGTCTCTGGGGGAAGGGCACCGGGGAGCTGTTTTTT
D gene: NA
V gene: TRBV4-2
clone size: many
J gene: TRBJ2-2
CDR3 length: 15

CDR3 protein: CASSLGHTSGDPYEQYF
CDR3 DNA: TGCGCCAGCAGTCTAGGGCATACTAGCGGGGATCCCTACGAGCAGTACTTC
D gene: TRBD2
V gene: TRBV23-1
clone size: few
J gene: TRBJ2-7
CDR3 length: 17

CDR3 protein: CASSPGLAGANEQYF
CDR3 DNA: TGCGCCAGCAGCCCTGGACTAGCGGGAGCTAACGAGCAGTACTTC
D gene: TRBD2
V gene: TRBV4-1
clone size: medium-sized
J gene: TRBJ2-7
CDR3 length: 15

CDR3 protein: CASSPQLASETQYF
CDR3 DNA: TGTGCCAGCAGTCCTCAACTAGCTTCAGAGACCCAGTACTTC
D gene: NA
V gene: TRBV12-3/TRBV12-4
clone size: few
J gene: TRBJ2-5
CDR3 length: 14

CDR3 protein: CASSMAGGFSYNEQFF
CDR3 DNA: TGTGCCAGCAGTATGGCGGGAGGATTTTCCTACAATGAGCAGTTCTTC
D gene: TRBD2
V gene: TRBV7-9
clone size: many
J gene: TRBJ2-1
CDR3 length: 16

CDR3 protein: CASSLGGGYGYTF
CDR3 DNA: TGTGCCAGCAGCTTAGGGGGTGGCTATGGCTACACCTTC
D gene: NA
V gene: TRBV7-2
clone size: many
J gene: TRBJ1-2
CDR3 length: 13

CDR3 protein: CSAREGGRTEAFF
CDR3 DNA: TGCAGTGCTAGAGAAGGGGGCCGTACTGAAGCTTTCTTT
D gene: TRBD1
V gene: TRBV20-1
clone size: many
J gene: TRBJ1-1
CDR3 length: 13

CDR3 protein: CSASVETQYF
CDR3 DNA: TGCAGTGCTAGCGTAGAGACCCAGTACTTC
D gene: NA
V gene: TRBV20-1
clone size: NA
J gene: TRBJ2-5
CDR3 length: 10

CDR3 protein: CASSQVPNRDYEQYF
CDR3 DNA: TGTGCCAGCAGCCAAGTTCCGAACAGGGACTACGAGCAGTACTTC
D gene: NA
V gene: TRBV3-1
clone size: many
J gene: TRBJ2-7
CDR3 length: 15

CDR3 protein: CSARGQLASTDTQYF
CDR3 DNA: TGCAGTGCTCGAGGACAGTTAGCTAGCACAGATACGCAGTATTTT
D gene: NA
V gene: TRBV20-1
clone size: few
J gene: TRBJ2-3
CDR3 length: 15

CDR3 protein: CASGEGIGAQAFF
CDR3 DNA: TGCGCCAGCGGGGAGGGGATAGGGGCCCAAGCTTTCTTT
D gene: NA
V gene: TRBV5-1
clone size: many
J gene: TRBJ1-1
CDR3 length: 13

CDR3 protein: CASSEAGVARYEQYF
CDR3 DNA: TGTGCCAGCAGTGAAGCGGGGGTGGCCCGGTACGAGCAGTACTTC
D gene: NA
V gene: TRBV6-1
clone size: many
J gene: TRBJ2-7
CDR3 length: 15

CDR3 protein: CASSPKRTSGRGYQYF
CDR3 DNA: TGTGCCAGCAGCCCCAAAAGGACTAGCGGGAGAGGCTATCAGTACTTC
D gene: TRBD2
V gene: TRBV7-2
clone size: many
J gene: TRBJ2-7
CDR3 length: 16

CDR3 protein: CASSLRPGQDSPLHF
CDR3 DNA: TGCGCCAGCAGCTTAAGACCCGGGCAGGATTCACCCCTCCACTTT
D gene: NA
V gene: TRBV5-1
clone size: many
J gene: TRBJ1-6
CDR3 length: 15

CDR3 protein: CASSTGGPYGYTF
CDR3 DNA: TGTGCCAGCAGTACAGGGGGCCCTTATGGCTACACCTTC
D gene: TRBD1
V gene: TRBV6-5
clone size: many
J gene: TRBJ1-2
CDR3 length: 13

CDR3 protein: CASSPRGTGVEETQYF
CDR3 DNA: TGTGCCAGCAGCCCAAGGGGGACAGGGGTGGAAGAGACCCAGTACTTC
D gene: TRBD1
V gene: TRBV7-9
clone size: many
J gene: TRBJ2-5
CDR3 length: 16

CDR3 protein: CASSLDLGRNTEAFF
CDR3 DNA: TGTGCCAGCAGCTTAGACCTGGGACGGAACACTGAAGCTTTCTTT
D gene: NA
V gene: TRBV7-9
clone size: many
J gene: TRBJ1-1
CDR3 length: 15

CDR3 protein: CASSLAPGQMNTEAFF
CDR3 DNA: TGTGCCAGCAGCTTAGCCCCCGGACAGATGAACACTGAAGCTTTCTTT
D gene: NA
V gene: TRBV11-2
clone size: few
J gene: TRBJ1-1
CDR3 length: 16

CDR3 protein: CASSPVGGASDTQYF
CDR3 DNA: TGTGCCAGCAGCCCGGTCGGGGGGGCATCAGATACGCAGTATTTT
D gene: TRBD2
V gene: TRBV7-2
clone size: many
J gene: TRBJ2-3
CDR3 length: 15

CDR3 protein: CASRYWDEQFF
CDR3 DNA: TGTGCCAGCAGGTATTGGGATGAGCAGTTCTTC
D gene: NA
V gene: TRBV6-5
clone size: many
J gene: TRBJ2-1
CDR3 length: 11

CDR3 protein: CASSSIQIYGYTF
CDR3 DNA: TGTGCCAGCAGCTCCATACAGATCTATGGCTACACCTTC
D gene: NA
V gene: TRBV11-2
clone size: many
J gene: TRBJ1-2
CDR3 length: 13

CDR3 protein: CASSVVGTTYNEQFF
CDR3 DNA: TGTGCCAGCAGCGTAGTTGGGACAACCTACAATGAGCAGTTCTTC
D gene: NA
V gene: TRBV9
clone size: many
J gene: TRBJ2-1
CDR3 length: 15

CDR3 protein: CASSQQPRDGMVASKQYF
CDR3 DNA: TGCGCCAGCAGCCAGCAGCCGAGGGACGGAATGGTTGCGTCAAAGCAGTACTTC
D gene: NA
V gene: TRBV4-1
clone size: many
J gene: TRBJ2-7
CDR3 length: 18

CDR3 protein: CASSEPGTGGEKLFF
CDR3 DNA: TGTGCCAGCAGTGAACCCGGGACAGGGGGTGAAAAACTGTTTTTT
D gene: TRBD1
V gene: TRBV25-1
clone size: NA
J gene: TRBJ1-4
CDR3 length: 15

CDR3 protein: CASSLDGQPQHF
CDR3 DNA: TGCGCCAGCAGCTTGGACGGTCAGCCCCAGCATTTT
D gene: NA
V gene: TRBV5-1
clone size: many
J gene: TRBJ1-5
CDR3 length: 12

CDR3 protein: CASSSRTGVYEQYF
CDR3 DNA: TGTGCCAGCAGCTCTCGCACAGGGGTCTACGAGCAGTACTTC
D gene: TRBD1
V gene: TRBV7-2
clone size: NA
J gene: TRBJ2-7
CDR3 length: 14

CDR3 protein: CATTLQGRGAYEQYF
CDR3 DNA: TGTGCCACCACATTACAGGGAAGGGGAGCCTACGAGCAGTACTTC
D gene: NA
V gene: TRBV28
clone size: many
J gene: TRBJ2-7
CDR3 length: 15

CDR3 protein: CASSFKGSSTDTQYF
CDR3 DNA: TGCGCCAGCAGCTTTAAGGGGTCGAGCACAGATACGCAGTATTTT
D gene: NA
V gene: TRBV5-1
clone size: few
J gene: TRBJ2-3
CDR3 length: 15

CDR3 protein: CASSLGAGNQPQHF
CDR3 DNA: TGTGCCAGCAGTTTGGGGGCAGGGAATCAGCCCCAGCATTTT
D gene: NA
V gene: TRBV12-3/TRBV12-4
clone size: few
J gene: TRBJ1-5
CDR3 length: 14

CDR3 protein: CSALDNEQFF
CDR3 DNA: TGCAGTGCACTAGACAATGAGCAGTTCTTC
D gene: NA
V gene: TRBV20-1
clone size: many
J gene: TRBJ2-1
CDR3 length: 10

CDR3 protein: CSAYREGDYNEQFF
CDR3 DNA: TGCAGTGCGTATCGGGAGGGTGACTACAATGAGCAGTTCTTC
D gene: TRBD2
V gene: TRBV20-1
clone size: many
J gene: TRBJ2-1
CDR3 length: 14

CDR3 protein: CASSPKQGFTEAFF
CDR3 DNA: TGTGCCAGCTCTCCCAAACAGGGGTTCACTGAAGCTTTCTTT
D gene: TRBD1
V gene: TRBV18
clone size: many
J gene: TRBJ1-1
CDR3 length: 14

CDR3 protein: CASSLKASGRHETQYF
CDR3 DNA: TGCGCCAGCAGCTTGAAGGCTAGCGGGAGACACGAGACCCAGTACTTC
D gene: TRBD2
V gene: TRBV5-1
clone size: many
J gene: TRBJ2-5
CDR3 length: 16

CDR3 protein: CASRSIGARVGYTF
CDR3 DNA: TGTGCCAGTAGATCAATCGGGGCCAGGGTTGGCTACACCTTC
D gene: NA
V gene: TRBV19
clone size: many
J gene: TRBJ1-2
CDR3 length: 14

CDR3 protein: CASSIDSNQPQHF
CDR3 DNA: TGCGCCAGCAGCATTGATAGCAATCAGCCCCAGCATTTT
D gene: NA
V gene: TRBV5-1
clone size: many
J gene: TRBJ1-5
CDR3 length: 13

CDR3 protein: CASSAESGPGDTQYF
CDR3 DNA: TGTGCCAGCAGCGCCGAATCGGGGCCCGGCGATACGCAGTATTTT
D gene: NA
V gene: TRBV7-2
clone size: many
J gene: TRBJ2-3
CDR3 length: 15